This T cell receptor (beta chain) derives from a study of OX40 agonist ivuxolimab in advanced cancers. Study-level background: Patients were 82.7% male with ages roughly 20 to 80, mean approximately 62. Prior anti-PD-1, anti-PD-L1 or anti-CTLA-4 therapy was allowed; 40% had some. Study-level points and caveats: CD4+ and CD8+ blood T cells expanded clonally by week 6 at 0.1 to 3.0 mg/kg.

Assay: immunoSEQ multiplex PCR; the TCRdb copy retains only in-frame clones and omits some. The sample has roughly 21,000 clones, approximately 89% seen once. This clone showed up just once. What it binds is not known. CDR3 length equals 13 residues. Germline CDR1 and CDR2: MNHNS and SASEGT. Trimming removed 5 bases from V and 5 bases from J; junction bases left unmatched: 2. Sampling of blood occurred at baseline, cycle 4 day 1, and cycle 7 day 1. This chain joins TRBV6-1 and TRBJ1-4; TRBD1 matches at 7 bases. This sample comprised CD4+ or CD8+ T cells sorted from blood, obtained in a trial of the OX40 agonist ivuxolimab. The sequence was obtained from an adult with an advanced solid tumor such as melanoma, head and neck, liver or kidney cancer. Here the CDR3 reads CASSPGQNEKLFF. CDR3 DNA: TGTGCCAGCAGTCCGGGACAGAATGAAAAACTGTTTTTT.